Following are 17 T cell receptor beta chains from one sample sequenced in a study of blood T cell repertoires in COVID-19. The method was immunoSEQ multiplex PCR; TCRdb's version includes in-frame clones alone and lacks a portion of them. Among over 90,000 clones listed, 75% to 90% were seen once. Source material: peripheral blood. All receptors come from a human donor in a cohort sampled during active COVID-19.

The CDR3 DNA follows: TGTGCCAGCAGCCTTAGGACAGGGGGTACTGGAAACACCATATATTTT. It translates to CASSLRTGGTGNTIYF. The rearrangement uses TRBV7-8 and TRBJ1-3, with 10 bases matching TRBD1. CDR1 and CDR2 from the germline V gene are SGHVS and FQNEAQ. The CDR3 is made up of 16 amino acids. J lost 2 bases, V lost 5 bases, and 6 bases had no gene match.

The J gene is TRBJ1-5, the V gene TRBV19; weak D call: TRBD1 (6 bases). The CDR3 is 15 residues long. Germline-derived CDR1 and CDR2 are LNHDA and SQIVND (reference sequence). Trimming removed 1 base at V and 6 bases at J, with 13 bases between. In DNA, the CDR3 is TGTGCCAGTAGTATAGGCTCCAGGGGACCTCAGCCCCAGCATTTT. Encoded protein: CASSIGSRGPQPQHF.

The rearrangement joins TRBV11-2 to TRBJ1-1; TRBD1 matches at 10 bases. Trimming took 5 bases from V and 5 from J; bases not matched to a gene: 5. CDR1 SGHAT and CDR2 FQNNGV come from the germline V gene. CDR3 size: 14 residues. The CDR3 DNA reads TGTGCCAGCAGCAGCGGACAGGGGGAAACTGAAGCTTTCTTT. Its translation is CASSSGQGETEAFF.

The CDR3 here is CASSRTGLNTGELFF. The CDR3 nucleotides are TGCGCCAGCAGCCGCACAGGGTTAAACACCGGGGAGCTGTTTTTT. The V and J genes are TRBV5-1 and TRBJ2-2; a weak D match, TRBD1 (6 bases). Trimming removed 4 bases from V and 2 bases from J, with 12 bases in between. CDR3 length: 15 amino acids. Germline CDR1 SGHRS, CDR2 YFSETQ.

J is TRBJ1-2 and V is TRBV10-3; D is unclear. V was pared by 6 bases and J by 3 bases, with 14 bases between. The CDR3 loop spans 14 amino acids. Germline V gene sequence: CDR1 ENHRY, CDR2 SYGVKD. This CDR3 reads CAISEQLRDYGYTF. CDR3 coding DNA: TGTGCCATCAGCGAACAGTTGAGGGACTATGGCTACACCTTC.

The chain uses TRBV6-5 and TRBJ1-2, with D possibly matching TRBD1 (5 bases). The CDR3 covers 14 residues. Germline CDR1 MNHEY, CDR2 SVGAGI. V lost 5 bases to trimming and J lost 5 bases, with 15 bases between them. CDR3 bases: TGTGCCAGCAGTCCCGATGGGGGGTGGTATGGCTACACCTTC. This codes for CASSPDGGWYGYTF.

The genes are TRBV19 and TRBJ2-2; TRBD1 might be the D (5 bases). V gave up 5 bases and J gave up 2 bases, with 12 bases separating them. The CDR3 totals 15 residues. CDR1 LNHDA and CDR2 SQIVND come from the germline V gene (reference sequence). The CDR3 DNA is TGTGCCAGTAGTCCACGGACACGCAACACCGGGGAGCTGTTTTTT. It codes for CASSPRTRNTGELFF.

This clone occurred a few times. The chain couples TRBV18 to TRBJ2-1; 11 nucleotides agree with TRBD1. Germline V gene data show CDR1 as KGHSH and CDR2 as LQKENI. J lost 7 bases, V lost 3 bases, and 8 bases had no gene match. The CDR3 has 16 residues. CDR3 amino acids: CASSPRGTGGSNEQFF. CDR3 sequence (DNA): TGTGCCAGCTCACCGAGGGGGACAGGGGGAAGTAATGAGCAGTTCTTC.

This rearrangement joins TRBV11-3 to TRBJ2-1, with D possibly matching TRBD1 (5 bases). Per germline, CDR1 SGHNT and CDR2 YENEEA. V was shortened by 1 base and J by 5 bases, with 12 bases between the two germline ends. The CDR3 is 15 amino acids. The CDR3 region has the DNA TGTGCCAGCAGCTTAGGGGGCCTACCCAACAATGAGCAGTTCTTC. Its protein is CASSLGGLPNNEQFF.

The chain links TRBV3-1 (or the pseudogene TRBV3-2) to TRBJ2-2; tentatively, D is TRBD2 (6 bases). In germline, CDR1 is LGHDT, CDR2 YNNKEL (reference sequence). CDR3 length: 16 amino acids. V was clipped by 0 bases and J by 4 bases, with 12 bases between them. The CDR3 DNA is TGTGCCAGCAGCCAAGATCTCCTAGCGACCACCGGGGAGCTGTTTTTT. Protein: CASSQDLLATTGELFF.

This clone has more than one count but fewer than ten. The chain carries TRBV7-8 and TRBJ2-3, with D hard to call. V gave up 2 bases and J gave up 4 bases, with 16 bases separating them. This CDR3 has 16 residues. Germline CDR1 reads SGHVS; CDR2 reads FQNEAQ. DNA for the CDR3: TGTGCCAGCAGCTTACCTAGGTTTGCGTCCCCAGATACGCAGTATTTT. Protein: CASSLPRFASPDTQYF. The whole variable domain, remainder taken from reference TRBV7-8 and TRBJ2-3, is GAGVSQSPRYKVAKRGQDVALRCDPISGHVSLFWYQQALGQGPEFLTYFQNEAQLDKSGLPSDRFFAERPEGSVSTLKIQRTQQEDSAVYLCASSLPRFASPDTQYFGPGTRLTVL.

This chain joins TRBV9 and TRBJ1-3, with no clear D. Germline lookup yields CDR1 SGDLS and CDR2 YYNGEE. V lost 3 bases and J 0 bases, leaving 10 bases between the germline ends. The CDR3 totals 15 residues. The CDR3 nucleotides are TGTGCCAGCAGCGGCGAGGGCTTCTCTGGAAACACCATATATTTT. Its protein product is CASSGEGFSGNTIYF.

The sample holds one count of this clone. The genes are TRBV3-1 (or the pseudogene TRBV3-2) and TRBJ2-2; 9 nucleotides line up with TRBD2. CDR1 and CDR2 from the germline V gene are LGHDT and YNNKEL (reference sequence). The CDR3 is made up of 16 amino acids. The ends lost 7 bases at V and 0 bases at J; junction bases unmatched: 6. CDR3 in amino acids: CASTASGAPNTGELFF. For the CDR3, the DNA is TGTGCCAGCACCGCTAGCGGGGCGCCGAACACCGGGGAGCTGTTTTTT.

The J gene is TRBJ1-1, the V gene TRBV9, with D perhaps TRBD1 (5 bases). With 0 bases removed from V and 2 bases from J, the gap between germline ends came to 17 bases. The CDR3 consists of 17 residues. Germline V gene sequence: CDR1 SGDLS, CDR2 YYNGEE. The chain's CDR3 is CASSVGTSGGKNTEAFF. CDR3 nucleotides: TGTGCCAGCAGCGTAGGGACATCGGGGGGTAAAAACACTGAAGCTTTCTTT.

CDR3 DNA: TGTGCCAGCAGCACTCAGGGGGCGGAGTATGGCTACACCTTC. Its protein product is CASSTQGAEYGYTF. The chain combines TRBV7-9 with TRBJ1-2, with 8 nucleotides matching TRBD1. Germline V gene lookup returns CDR1 SEHNR and CDR2 FQNEAQ (reference sequence). This CDR3 is 14 amino acids long. V trimming: 5 bases; J trimming: 5 bases; junction bases outside the gene matches: 7.

This chain joins TRBV12-5 and TRBJ1-1; 9 nucleotides align to TRBD1. The germline V gene encodes CDR1 LGHNT and CDR2 FRNRAP. V lost 5 bases, J lost 0 bases, and 4 bases stayed unmatched. The CDR3 contains 15 residues. CDR3 sequence: CASGAGQGLNTEAFF. Written as DNA, the CDR3 is TGTGCTAGTGGTGCCGGACAGGGGCTGAACACTGAAGCTTTCTTT.

The chain carries TRBV7-2 and TRBJ1-1, with D possibly being TRBD1 (6 bases). Trimming stripped 5 bases from V and 4 bases from J, with 17 bases between. CDR3 length: 15 residues. Germline CDR1 is SGHTA and CDR2 is FQGNSA. CDR3 sequence reads: CASSPRDRRGTEAFF. CDR3 sequence (DNA): TGTGCCAGCAGCCCCCGGGATCGCAGGGGCACTGAAGCTTTCTTT.